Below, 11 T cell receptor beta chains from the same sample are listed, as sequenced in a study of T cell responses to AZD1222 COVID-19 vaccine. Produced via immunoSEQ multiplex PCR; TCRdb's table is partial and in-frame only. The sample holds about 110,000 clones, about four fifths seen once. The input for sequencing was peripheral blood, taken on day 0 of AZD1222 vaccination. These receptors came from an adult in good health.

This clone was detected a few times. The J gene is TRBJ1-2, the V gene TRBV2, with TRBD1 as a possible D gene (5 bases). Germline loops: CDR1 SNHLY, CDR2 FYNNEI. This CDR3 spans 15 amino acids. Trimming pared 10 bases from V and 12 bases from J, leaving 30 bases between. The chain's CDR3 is CATTTPDRYLSGNTF. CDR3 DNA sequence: TGTGCCACCACAACCCCCGACAGATACTTGTCGGGGAACACCTTC.

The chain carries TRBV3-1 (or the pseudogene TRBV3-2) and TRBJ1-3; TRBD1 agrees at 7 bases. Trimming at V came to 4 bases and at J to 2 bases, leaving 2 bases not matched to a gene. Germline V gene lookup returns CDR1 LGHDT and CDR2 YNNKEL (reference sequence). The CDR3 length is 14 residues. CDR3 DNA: TGTGCCAGCAGCCGCGGGACAGCTGGAAACACCATATATTTT. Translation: CASSRGTAGNTIYF.

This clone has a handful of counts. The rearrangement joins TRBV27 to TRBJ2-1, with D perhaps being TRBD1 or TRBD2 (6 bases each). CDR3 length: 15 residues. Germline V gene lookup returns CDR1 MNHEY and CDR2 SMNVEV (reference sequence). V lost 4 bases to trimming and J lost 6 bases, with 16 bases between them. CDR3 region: CASSSGDIGGNEQFF. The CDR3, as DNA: TGTGCCAGCAGTTCGGGGGACATCGGTGGCAATGAGCAGTTCTTC.

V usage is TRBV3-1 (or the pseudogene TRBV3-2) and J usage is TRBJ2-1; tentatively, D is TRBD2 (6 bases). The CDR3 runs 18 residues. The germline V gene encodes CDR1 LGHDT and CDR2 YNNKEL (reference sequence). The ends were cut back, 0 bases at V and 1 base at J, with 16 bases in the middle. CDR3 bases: TGTGCCAGCAGCCAAGACCGGCGGGACCTACGGTCCTACAATGAGCAGTTCTTC. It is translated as CASSQDRRDLRSYNEQFF.

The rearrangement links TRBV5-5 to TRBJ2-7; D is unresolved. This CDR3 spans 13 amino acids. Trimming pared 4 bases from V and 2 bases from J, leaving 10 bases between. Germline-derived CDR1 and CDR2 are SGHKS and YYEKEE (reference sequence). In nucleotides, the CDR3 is TGTGCCAGCAGCCCCAGCGAGCCCTACGAGCAGTACTTC. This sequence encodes CASSPSEPYEQYF.

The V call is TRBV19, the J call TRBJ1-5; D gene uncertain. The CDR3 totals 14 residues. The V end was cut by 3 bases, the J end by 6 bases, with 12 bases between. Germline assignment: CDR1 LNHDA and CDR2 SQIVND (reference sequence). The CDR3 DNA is TGTGCCAGTAGTATTATGGGAAGTGGTCAGCCCCAGCATTTT. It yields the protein CASSIMGSGQPQHF.

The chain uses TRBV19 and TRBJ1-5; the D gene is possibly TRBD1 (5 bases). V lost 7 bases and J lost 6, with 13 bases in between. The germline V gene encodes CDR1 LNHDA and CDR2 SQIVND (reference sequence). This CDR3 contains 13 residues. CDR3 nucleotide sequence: TGTGCCAGTACCTCGAGGGGAAGTCAGCCCCAGCATTTT. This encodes CASTSRGSQPQHF.

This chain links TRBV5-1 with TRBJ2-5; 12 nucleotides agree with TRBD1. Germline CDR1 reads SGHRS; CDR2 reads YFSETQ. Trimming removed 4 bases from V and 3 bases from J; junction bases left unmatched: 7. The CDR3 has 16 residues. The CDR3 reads CASSTGTGGTKETQYF. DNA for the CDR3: TGCGCCAGCAGCACCGGGACAGGGGGCACTAAAGAGACCCAGTACTTC.

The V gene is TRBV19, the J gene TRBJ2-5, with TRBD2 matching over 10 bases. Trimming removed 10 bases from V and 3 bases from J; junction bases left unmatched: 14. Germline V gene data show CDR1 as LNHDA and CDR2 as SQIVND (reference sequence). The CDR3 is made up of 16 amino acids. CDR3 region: CATSDRGTSAKETQYF. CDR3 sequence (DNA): TGTGCCACGAGTGATCGAGGGACTAGCGCAAAAGAGACCCAGTACTTC.

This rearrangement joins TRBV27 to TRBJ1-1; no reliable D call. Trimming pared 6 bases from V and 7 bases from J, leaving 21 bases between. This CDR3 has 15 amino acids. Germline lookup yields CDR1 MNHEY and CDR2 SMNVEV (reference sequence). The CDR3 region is CASRVLIGSPLEAFF. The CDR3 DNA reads TGTGCCAGCAGGGTATTGATTGGGTCCCCCCTTGAAGCTTTCTTT.

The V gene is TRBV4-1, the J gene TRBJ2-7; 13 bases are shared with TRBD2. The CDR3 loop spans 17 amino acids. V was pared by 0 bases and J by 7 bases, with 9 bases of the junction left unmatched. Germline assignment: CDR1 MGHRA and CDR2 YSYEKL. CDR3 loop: CASSQETGLAGEGEQYF. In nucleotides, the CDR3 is TGCGCCAGCAGCCAAGAAACAGGACTAGCGGGAGAGGGGGAGCAGTACTTC.